One and the same sample provided the 4 T cell receptor beta chains below, sequenced in a study of siplizumab effects on memory and regulatory T cells (dated by TCRdb to between 2017 and 2020). The protocol used for the library was the immunoSEQ multiplex PCR assay. Imported from immuneACCESS, the table was reduced by TCRdb to in-frame sequences with V and J called. These copies leave out some clones; in studies compared against another copy, an unresolved V gene accounts for under half, and the cause of the remainder is not known. This sample is represented by approximately 100,000 clones; around 90% of them were singletons. 12% of the sample is held by the ten biggest clonotypes. Sequenced material: non-Treg CD4+ T cells sorted from blood. The sample's cell subset or site, from its label and the paper: FACS-sorted unstimulated CD4+ non-regulatory T cells. These receptors all come from a human donor in good health.

The rearrangement joins TRBV5-8 to TRBJ2-1, with D unresolved. The germline V gene encodes CDR1 SGHTS and CDR2 YDEGEE. V was cut by 0 bases and J by 0 bases, with 7 bases left in between. There are 15 residues in the CDR3. The CDR3 DNA follows: TGTGCCAGCAGCTTGGGGAGAAGCTCCTACAATGAGCAGTTCTTC. It translates to CASSLGRSSYNEQFF.

This clone was picked up one time. The chain combines TRBV19 with TRBJ1-5; 11 bases fit TRBD1. Germline CDR1 and CDR2: LNHDA and SQIVND (reference sequence). This CDR3 is built from 16 residues. Germline trimming cut 6 bases from V and 6 bases from J; bases unmatched to any gene: 10. Here the CDR3 DNA reads TGTGCCAGTAGGCCAAGGACAGGGGGCGAAAGTCAGCCCCAGCATTTT. Translating it yields CASRPRTGGESQPQHF.

V usage is TRBV11-3 and J usage is TRBJ2-6; D perhaps matches TRBD2 (6 bases). Trimming removed 7 bases from V and 0 bases from J, with 16 bases in between. The germline V gene encodes CDR1 SGHNT and CDR2 YENEEA. The CDR3 has 17 amino acids. CDR3 region: CASKRPGLTSGANVLTF. In DNA form, the CDR3 reads TGTGCCAGCAAACGCCCGGGACTGACCTCTGGGGCCAACGTCCTGACTTTC.

The V and J genes are TRBV5-1 and TRBJ2-7; D is possibly TRBD1 or TRBD2 (5 bases each). Per germline, CDR1 SGHRS and CDR2 YFSETQ. Trimming stripped 4 bases from V and 4 bases from J, with 15 bases between. This CDR3 spans 14 amino acids. In DNA, the CDR3 is TGCGCCAGCAGCGGGGACGGGCCCCCGTACGAGCAGTACTTC. This encodes CASSGDGPPYEQYF.